This paragraph covers one TCR beta chain sequence. The antigen is not known. The PCR made use of 60 Vbeta and 13 Jbeta primers. Sequencing used immunoSEQ multiplex PCR; TCRdb keeps in-frame clones, though not all of them. The sample holds under 150,000 clones; around nine tenths are singletons and the top ten take less than 5.5%. The length of the CDR3 is 14 residues. Germline lookup yields CDR1 SGHNT and CDR2 YYREEE (reference sequence). The V gene end was trimmed by 2 bases and the J gene end by 14 bases; junction bases not matched to a gene: 15. This sample was included in a study of cytomegalovirus exposure and HLA in healthy donors. Overall study findings and caveats: Several of the most significant clusters appeared, in a later analysis, to be linked to common viral pathogens. In a later analysis, a missense DCLRE1C variant was linked to TCR beta V- and J-gene trimming. The study listed roughly 150 cytomegalovirus-associated TCR beta chains.

The source material was PBMCs. The sequence came from a woman aged 25 to 39 in good health and CMV-seronegative. This sequence joins TRBV5-4 and TRBJ1-2, with 7 bases fitting TRBD1. The DNA of the CDR3 is TGTGCCAGCAGCTTTCGGACAGAGGGGGCGGCGTGTACCTTC. Translated: CASSFRTEGAACTF.